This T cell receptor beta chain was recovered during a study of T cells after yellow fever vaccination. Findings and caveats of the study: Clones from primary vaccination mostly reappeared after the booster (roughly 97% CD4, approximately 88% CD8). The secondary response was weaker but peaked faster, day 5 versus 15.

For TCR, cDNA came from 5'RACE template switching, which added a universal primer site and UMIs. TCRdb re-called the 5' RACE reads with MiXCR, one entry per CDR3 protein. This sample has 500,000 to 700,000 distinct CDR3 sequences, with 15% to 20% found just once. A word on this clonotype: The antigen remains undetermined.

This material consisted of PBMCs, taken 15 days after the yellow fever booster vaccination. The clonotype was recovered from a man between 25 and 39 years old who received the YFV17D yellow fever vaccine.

Written as DNA, the CDR3 is TGTGCCAGCAGCTTAGGACTAGCGGGAATCGATACGCAGTATTTT. Amino acids: CASSLGLAGIDTQYF. The V call is TRBV7-2, the J call TRBJ2-3; 11 bases are a match to TRBD2. This CDR3 has 15 residues. Trimming cost V 1 base and J 6 bases; bases outside gene matches: 3. From germline, CDR1 is SGHTA and CDR2 FQGNSA.